A selection of T cell receptor beta chains follows, all from one sample in a study of response to subunit inactivated influenza vaccine. TCRdb independently ran MiXCR on the RT-PCR reads; one entry per CDR3 protein. The sample carries about 570,000 distinct CDR3 sequences, approximately 10% recorded once. The same sample was also studied in work on T cells expressing NK-cell markers.

Sequences were derived from PBMCs from blood, sampled on the day of vaccination. The receptors stem from a middle-aged man who received an inactivated influenza vaccine. CDR3s include the opening cysteine and the closing phenylalanine or tryptophan. The D gene is left open where the match is weak. Clone size is not always given. Where it is, it says once, few, many or a class for expanded clones.

j_call: TRBJ2-2; d_call: TRBD1; v_call: TRBV5-1; clone_size: many; cdr3_aa: CASSLSGQSTGELFF; cdr3_nt: TGCGCCAGCAGCCTTTCGGGACAGAGCACCGGGGAGCTGTTTTTT
j_call: TRBJ2-2; d_call: TRBD2; v_call: TRBV5-1; clone_size: .; cdr3_aa: CASSLTAGDRTGELFF; cdr3_nt: TGCGCCAGCAGCTTAACAGCGGGAGATCGGACCGGGGAGCTGTTTTTT
j_call: TRBJ2-3; d_call: .; v_call: TRBV6-1; clone_size: .; cdr3_aa: CASRRYLTPTDTQYF; cdr3_nt: TGTGCCAGCAGGAGGTATCTAACCCCCACAGATACGCAGTATTTT
j_call: TRBJ2-3; d_call: TRBD2; v_call: TRBV13; clone_size: .; cdr3_aa: CASSLVGLAGSTDTQYF; cdr3_nt: TGTGCCAGCAGCTTAGTTGGTCTAGCGGGGAGCACAGATACGCAGTATTTT
j_call: TRBJ1-3; d_call: TRBD1; v_call: TRBV20-1; clone_size: .; cdr3_aa: CSVRGPGNTIYF; cdr3_nt: TGCAGTGTCAGGGGGCCTGGAAACACCATATATTTT
j_call: TRBJ2-7; d_call: .; v_call: TRBV5-1; clone_size: few; cdr3_aa: CASSLAFMVYEQYF; cdr3_nt: TGCGCCAGCAGCCTAGCCTTCATGGTATACGAGCAGTACTTC
j_call: TRBJ2-7; d_call: .; v_call: TRBV5-1; clone_size: many; cdr3_aa: CASSTQGNEQYF; cdr3_nt: TGCGCCAGCAGTACGCAGGGAAACGAGCAGTACTTC
j_call: TRBJ2-7; d_call: TRBD2; v_call: TRBV12-3/TRBV12-4; clone_size: few; cdr3_aa: CASSTSGGIGEQYF; cdr3_nt: TGTGCCAGCAGTACTAGCGGGGGTATTGGGGAGCAGTACTTC
j_call: TRBJ2-5; d_call: .; v_call: TRBV6-5; clone_size: .; cdr3_aa: CASSYAVKETQYF; cdr3_nt: TGTGCCAGCAGTTACGCGGTCAAAGAGACCCAGTACTTC
j_call: TRBJ1-4; d_call: .; v_call: TRBV12-3/TRBV12-4; clone_size: many; cdr3_aa: CASSEDSKSTNEKLFF; cdr3_nt: TGTGCCAGCAGCGAAGACAGCAAATCAACTAATGAAAAACTGTTTTTT
j_call: TRBJ2-3; d_call: .; v_call: TRBV5-1; clone_size: many; cdr3_aa: CASSWSGGRVTDTQYF; cdr3_nt: TGCGCCAGCAGCTGGAGTGGCGGCAGGGTCACAGATACGCAGTATTTT
j_call: TRBJ2-1; d_call: .; v_call: TRBV10-3; clone_size: .; cdr3_aa: CAISDSLARNEQFF; cdr3_nt: TGTGCCATCAGTGATAGTCTAGCTCGCAATGAGCAGTTCTTC
j_call: TRBJ1-1; d_call: TRBD1; v_call: TRBV4-3; clone_size: .; cdr3_aa: CASSRLLGQANTEAFF; cdr3_nt: TGCGCCAGCAGCCGTTTACTGGGACAGGCGAACACTGAAGCTTTCTTT
j_call: TRBJ2-1; d_call: .; v_call: TRBV29-1; clone_size: few; cdr3_aa: CSVDSSSNEQFF; cdr3_nt: TGCAGCGTTGATTCCTCCAGCAATGAGCAGTTCTTC
j_call: TRBJ2-2; d_call: .; v_call: TRBV5-6; clone_size: .; cdr3_aa: CASSPVIGGELFF; cdr3_nt: TGTGCCAGCAGCCCGGTCATAGGCGGGGAGCTGTTTTTT
j_call: TRBJ2-1; d_call: TRBD2; v_call: TRBV20-1; clone_size: .; cdr3_aa: CSARDPRTSGSLYEQFF; cdr3_nt: TGCAGTGCTAGAGATCCCCGGACTAGCGGGAGTTTATATGAGCAGTTCTTC
j_call: TRBJ2-1; d_call: .; v_call: TRBV6-5; clone_size: .; cdr3_aa: CASSYAVGNEQFF; cdr3_nt: TGTGCCAGCAGTTACGCAGTGGGGAATGAGCAGTTCTTC
j_call: TRBJ2-3; d_call: .; v_call: TRBV7-9; clone_size: few; cdr3_aa: CASRLEGRGSDTQYF; cdr3_nt: TGTGCCAGCAGACTCGAGGGGCGAGGGTCAGATACGCAGTATTTT
j_call: TRBJ2-2; d_call: .; v_call: TRBV9; clone_size: .; cdr3_aa: CASSVAPGSTGELFF; cdr3_nt: TGTGCCAGCAGCGTAGCACCTGGGAGCACCGGGGAGCTGTTTTTT
j_call: TRBJ1-6; d_call: .; v_call: TRBV30; clone_size: once; cdr3_aa: CAWSPGAGLYNSPLHF; cdr3_nt: TGTGCCTGGAGCCCCGGGGCAGGGCTGTATAATTCACCCCTCCACTTT
j_call: TRBJ2-7; d_call: TRBD2; v_call: TRBV12-3/TRBV12-4; clone_size: .; cdr3_aa: CASSLGFREGGSEQYF; cdr3_nt: TGTGCCAGCAGTTTAGGTTTCCGGGAGGGCGGCTCCGAGCAGTACTTC
j_call: TRBJ1-4; d_call: TRBD1; v_call: TRBV4-1; clone_size: many; cdr3_aa: CASSHLDRVQEKLFF; cdr3_nt: TGCGCCAGCAGCCACCTGGACAGGGTTCAGGAAAAACTGTTTTTT